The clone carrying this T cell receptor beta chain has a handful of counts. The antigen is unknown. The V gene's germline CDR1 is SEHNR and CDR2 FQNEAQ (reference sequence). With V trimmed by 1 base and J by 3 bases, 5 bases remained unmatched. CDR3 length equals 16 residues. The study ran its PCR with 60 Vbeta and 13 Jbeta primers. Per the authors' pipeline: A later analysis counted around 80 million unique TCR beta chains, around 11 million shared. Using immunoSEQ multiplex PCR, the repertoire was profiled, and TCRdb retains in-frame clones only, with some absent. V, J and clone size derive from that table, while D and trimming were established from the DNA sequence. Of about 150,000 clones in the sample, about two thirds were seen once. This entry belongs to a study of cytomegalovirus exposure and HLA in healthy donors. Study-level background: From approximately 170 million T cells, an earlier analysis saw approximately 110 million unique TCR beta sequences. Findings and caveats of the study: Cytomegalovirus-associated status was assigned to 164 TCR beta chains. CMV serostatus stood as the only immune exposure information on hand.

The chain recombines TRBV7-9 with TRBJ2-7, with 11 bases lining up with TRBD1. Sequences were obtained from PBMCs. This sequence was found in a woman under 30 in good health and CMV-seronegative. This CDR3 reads CASSLDRDRGNYEQYF. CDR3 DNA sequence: TGTGCCAGCAGCTTAGATAGGGACAGGGGGAACTACGAGCAGTACTTC.